A single sample gave rise to the 19 T cell receptor beta chains below, sequenced in a study of blood T cell repertoires in COVID-19. The repertoire was sequenced with immunoSEQ multiplex PCR; TCRdb's copy has only in-frame clones and lacks some. The table lists about 240,000 clones, under 90% of them singletons. Source material: PBMCs or T cells enriched from blood (not recorded which). These receptors came from a woman aged 35 to 49 who had been exposed to COVID-19.

The CDR3 sequence is CASGLQGARQGETQYF. The CDR3 nucleotides read TGTGCTAGTGGTTTACAGGGGGCGCGTCAAGGGGAGACCCAGTACTTC. The V call is TRBV12-5, the J call TRBJ2-5; the match to TRBD1 covers 9 bases. V was pared by 3 bases and J by 5 bases, with 10 bases of the junction left unmatched. The CDR3 sequence is 16 residues long. Germline CDR1 and CDR2: LGHNT and FRNRAP.

The V gene is TRBV11-1, the J gene TRBJ2-3; D call uncertain. Trimming cost V 1 base and J 3 bases, with 11 bases left between them. CDR1 and CDR2 from the germline V gene are SGHAT and FQDESV (reference sequence). The CDR3 sequence is 15 residues long. CDR3 sequence (DNA): TGTGCCAGCAGCTTAGTGTCCCAGAAAACAGATACGCAGTATTTT. Residues: CASSLVSQKTDTQYF.

This sequence joins TRBV12-3 or TRBV12-4 and TRBJ1-2, with no clear D. The V end was cut by 3 bases, the J end by 8 bases, with 13 bases between. CDR3 size: 13 residues. This CDR3 is CASSLGVEEGYTF. CDR3 DNA: TGTGCCAGCAGTTTGGGAGTGGAGGAAGGCTACACCTTC.

This clone was seen more than once but under ten times. The chain joins TRBV7-2 to TRBJ2-1, with D perhaps matching TRBD1 (7 bases). The ends were cut back, 3 bases at V and 9 bases at J, with 18 bases in the middle. There are 15 residues in the CDR3. The V gene's germline CDR1 is SGHTA and CDR2 FQGNSA. The DNA for the CDR3 is TGTGCCAGCAGCTTCCAGGCCCACAGGGGAGGTGAGCAGTTCTTC. It specifies CASSFQAHRGGEQFF.

This clone was detected a few times. The CDR3 coding sequence is TGCGCCAGCAGCTTGGCCTTGGACAGGGTCAATGAGCAGTTCTTC. Translating gives CASSLALDRVNEQFF. V is TRBV5-1 and J is TRBJ2-1, with 8 bases aligning to TRBD1. The CDR3 has 15 residues. Germline CDR1 reads SGHRS; CDR2 reads YFSETQ. The J segment lost 6 bases and the V segment lost 0 bases, leaving 5 bases of the junction unmatched.

This clone was detected a few times. The chain has TRBV7-9 and TRBJ1-1; TRBD1 matches 10 bases. This CDR3 is built from 14 residues. In germline, CDR1 is SEHNR, CDR2 FQNEAQ (reference sequence). V lost 5 bases and J lost 5; bases outside the gene matches: 5. CDR3 bases: TGTGCCAGCAGCCCCCGACAGGGGGCTACTGAAGCTTTCTTT. Its protein is CASSPRQGATEAFF. The whole variable domain, filled in from reference TRBV7-9 and TRBJ1-1, reads DTGVSQNPRHKITKRGQNVTFRCDPISEHNRLYWYRQTLGQGPEFLTYFQNEAQLEKSRLLSDRFSAERPKGSFSTLEIQRTEQGDSAMYLCASSPRQGATEAFFGQGTRLTVV.

This chain uses TRBV2 with TRBJ2-3, with TRBD2 matching over 8 bases. The CDR3 has 15 residues. Germline CDR1 reads SNHLY; CDR2 reads FYNNEI. The ends lost 6 bases at V and 8 bases at J; junction bases unmatched: 13. The CDR3 spells CASSEGLGAVTTQYF. DNA for the CDR3: TGTGCCAGCAGCGAGGGACTAGGGGCAGTAACTACGCAGTATTTT.

The table lists this clone with a count of one. This chain links TRBV9 with TRBJ1-5; D perhaps matches TRBD1 (5 bases). The germline V gene has CDR1 SGDLS and CDR2 YYNGEE. The ends were cut back, 5 bases at V and 4 bases at J, with 7 bases in the middle. The CDR3 has 12 amino acids. The CDR3 DNA follows: TGTGCCAGCAGTAGGGGAAATCAGCCCCAGCATTTT. It is translated as CASSRGNQPQHF.

The chain has TRBV18 and TRBJ2-1; possibly TRBD2 for D (7 bases). Germline-derived CDR1 and CDR2 are KGHSH and LQKENI. The CDR3 runs to 14 residues. V lost 5 bases and J lost 6, with 14 bases in between. The CDR3 here is CASSTYREGNEQFF. DNA of the CDR3: TGTGCCAGCTCAACATACAGGGAGGGCAATGAGCAGTTCTTC.

The rearrangement joins TRBV11-3 to TRBJ2-3; D possibly corresponds to TRBD1 (6 bases). Germline loops: CDR1 SGHNT, CDR2 YENEEA. The CDR3 loop spans 14 amino acids. The V gene lost 5 bases and the J gene lost 4 bases, with 13 bases spanning the gap. CDR3 DNA: TGTGCCAGCAGCCGCGTTGGGGGCTCAGATACGCAGTATTTT. This sequence encodes CASSRVGGSDTQYF.

The chain employs TRBV25-1 and TRBJ1-3; 7 bases align to TRBD1. CDR1 is MGHDK, CDR2 SYGVNS, per germline. CDR3 length: 18 amino acids. Trimming removed 4 bases from V and 4 bases from J; junction bases left unmatched: 16. CDR3 residues: CASSGAPGTDSGGNTIYF. The DNA of the CDR3 is TGTGCCAGCAGTGGGGCCCCCGGGACAGACAGTGGGGGAAACACCATATATTTT.

The chain couples TRBV7-2 to TRBJ2-3; 7 nucleotides align to TRBD2. This CDR3 is 15 amino acids long. V lost 3 bases, J lost 6 bases, and 9 bases stayed unmatched. The germline CDR1 and CDR2 sequences are SGHTA and FQGNSA. The CDR3 DNA follows: TGTGCCAGCAGCTTTTCAGCGGGGCTGCGGGATACGCAGTATTTT. Its protein is CASSFSAGLRDTQYF. The full variable domain, its missing parts supplied by reference TRBV7-2 and TRBJ2-3, is GAGVSQSPSNKVTEKGKDVELRCDPISGHTALYWYRQSLGQGLEFLIYFQGNSAPDKSGLPSDRFSAERTGGSVSTLTIQRTQQEDSAVYLCASSFSAGLRDTQYFGPGTRLTVL.

The chain combines TRBV6-4 with TRBJ2-1; D is perhaps TRBD1 (6 bases). Germline CDR1 MRHNA, CDR2 SNTAGT. The CDR3 is made up of 18 amino acids. The V end was cut by 0 bases, the J end by 3 bases, with 18 bases between. CDR3 in DNA: TGTGCCAGCAGTGACTCGAGTCCGTTCTGGACAGTCTACAATGAGCAGTTCTTC. Protein product: CASSDSSPFWTVYNEQFF.

In this sample, this clone turned up many times. V gene TRBV2 combines with J gene TRBJ1-2, with D perhaps matching TRBD1 (5 bases). The CDR3 totals 14 residues. V was trimmed by 4 bases and J by 6 bases, leaving 15 bases between them. Germline V gene sequence: CDR1 SNHLY, CDR2 FYNNEI. The CDR3 spells CASSVGGGGHGYTF. CDR3 in DNA: TGTGCCAGCAGTGTTGGTGGGGGGGGACATGGCTACACCTTC.

This clone was recorded a few times. The J gene is TRBJ1-4, the V gene TRBV30; unclear D gene. The CDR3 is made up of 13 amino acids. The V gene lost 5 bases and the J gene lost 8 bases, with 15 bases spanning the gap. The V gene's germline CDR1 is GTSNPN and CDR2 SVGIG (reference sequence). Here the CDR3 DNA reads TGTGCCTGGGGGTTGGACTCGGGGGAAAAACTGTTTTTT. Translated, it gives CAWGLDSGEKLFF.

The rearrangement joins TRBV28 to TRBJ1-2, with 8 bases that match TRBD1. The V gene's germline CDR1 is MDHEN and CDR2 SYDVKM. J was trimmed by 7 bases and V by 9 bases; bases with no gene match: 7. The length of the CDR3 is 12 residues. CDR3: CARGDRRSGYTF. CDR3 nucleotide sequence: TGTGCCAGAGGGGACAGGCGGTCTGGCTACACCTTC.

The CDR3 loop is CASSLVMGQRNTEAFF. The DNA for the CDR3 is TGCGCCAGCAGCTTGGTTATGGGACAGAGGAACACTGAAGCTTTCTTT. V usage is TRBV5-1 and J usage is TRBJ1-1, with 7 bases aligning to TRBD1. Germline-derived CDR1 and CDR2 are SGHRS and YFSETQ. V shed 0 bases and J 1 base; nucleotides not matched to a gene: 6. The CDR3 runs to 16 residues.

The chain joins TRBV30 to TRBJ1-2; D call uncertain. CDR1 and CDR2 (germline): GTSNPN, SVGIG (reference sequence). V dropped 4 bases and J dropped 1 base, with 19 bases sitting between them. This CDR3 has 16 amino acids. The CDR3 DNA follows: TGTGCCTGGAAACCGCCGGGGAGGAGCCATAACTATGGCTACACCTTC. As protein: CAWKPPGRSHNYGYTF.

This clone was seen a few times. The chain couples TRBV4-1 to TRBJ1-5, with 8 bases fitting TRBD1. The J segment lost 6 bases and the V segment lost 2 bases, leaving 3 bases of the junction unmatched. The CDR3 sequence is 14 residues long. Germline CDR1 and CDR2: MGHRA and YSYEKL. The CDR3 sequence: CASSQPGGSQPQHF. The CDR3 coding sequence is TGCGCCAGCAGCCAACCAGGGGGCAGTCAGCCCCAGCATTTT.